This TCR beta chain was sequenced during a study of control samples from healthy donors and cancer patients. The method was immunoSEQ multiplex PCR; TCRdb's version includes in-frame clones alone and lacks a portion of them. Among roughly 130,000 clones, over 75% were seen once, and the ten largest hold about 2.5%. The CDR3 is 11 residues long. The V and J ends lost 4 bases and 10 bases respectively, with 8 bases between them. Germline CDR1 reads LGHDT; CDR2 reads YNNKEL (reference sequence). This chain joins TRBV3-1 (or the pseudogene TRBV3-2) and TRBJ2-1; weak D call: TRBD2 (6 bases). This sequence was found in a man aged 18 to 35 in good health. What was sequenced was blood. CDR3 coding DNA: TGTGCCAGCAGCCCGGGGGACGAGCAGTTCTTC. Amino acids: CASSPGDEQFF.